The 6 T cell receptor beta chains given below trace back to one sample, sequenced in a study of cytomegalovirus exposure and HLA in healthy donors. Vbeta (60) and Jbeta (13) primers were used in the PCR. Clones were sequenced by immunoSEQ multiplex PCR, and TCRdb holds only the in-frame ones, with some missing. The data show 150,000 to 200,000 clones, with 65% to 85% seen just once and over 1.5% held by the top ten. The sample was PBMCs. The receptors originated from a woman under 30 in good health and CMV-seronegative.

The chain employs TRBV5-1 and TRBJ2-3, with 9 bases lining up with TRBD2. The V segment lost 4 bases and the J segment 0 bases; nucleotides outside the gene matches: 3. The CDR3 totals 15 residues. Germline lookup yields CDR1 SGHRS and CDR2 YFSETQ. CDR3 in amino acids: CASSLLAGSTDTQYF. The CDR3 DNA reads TGCGCCAGCAGCCTCCTAGCGGGGAGCACAGATACGCAGTATTTT.

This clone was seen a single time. The CDR3 is CASSQATGGVTEAFF. The CDR3 DNA reads as TGCGCCAGCAGCCAGGCGACAGGGGGGGTCACTGAAGCTTTCTTT. The J gene is TRBJ1-1, the V gene TRBV4-1, with 9 positions matching TRBD1. Looked up from germline, CDR1 is MGHRA and CDR2 is YSYEKL. This CDR3 is 15 amino acids long. Trimming removed 3 bases from V and 4 bases from J; junction bases left unmatched: 6.

In DNA, the CDR3 is TGTGCCAGCTCACAGGGACAGGGAATCTACGAGCAGTACTTC. It yields the protein CASSQGQGIYEQYF. V is TRBV18 and J is TRBJ2-7; TRBD1 matches 9 bases. The CDR3 spans 14 residues. Germline-derived CDR1 and CDR2 are KGHSH and LQKENI. V dropped 4 bases and J dropped 3; count of bases not matched to a gene: 4.

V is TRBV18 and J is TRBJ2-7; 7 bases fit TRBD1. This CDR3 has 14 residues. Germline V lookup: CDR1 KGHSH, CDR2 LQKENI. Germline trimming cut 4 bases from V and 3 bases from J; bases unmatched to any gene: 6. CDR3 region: CASSQKTGDYEQYF. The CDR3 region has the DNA TGTGCCAGCTCACAGAAAACAGGGGACTACGAGCAGTACTTC.

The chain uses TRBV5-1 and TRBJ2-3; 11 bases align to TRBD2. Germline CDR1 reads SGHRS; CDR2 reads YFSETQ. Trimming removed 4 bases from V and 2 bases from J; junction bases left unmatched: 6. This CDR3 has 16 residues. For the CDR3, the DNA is TGCGCCAGCAGCCTTTCTAGCGGGGGGACCACAGATACGCAGTATTTT. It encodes CASSLSSGGTTDTQYF.

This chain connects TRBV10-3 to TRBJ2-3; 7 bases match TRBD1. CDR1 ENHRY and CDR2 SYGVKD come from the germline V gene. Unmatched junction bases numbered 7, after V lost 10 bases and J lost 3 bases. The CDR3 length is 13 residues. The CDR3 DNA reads TGTGCCACCGAGACAGGGATAACAGATACGCAGTATTTT. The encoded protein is CATETGITDTQYF.